The clone carrying this T cell receptor (beta chain) was picked up a small number of times. What it binds is not known. TCR beta libraries were made by quantitative 5'-RACE with molecular barcodes. Via MiXCR, TCRdb re-called the 5' RACE reads, giving one row per CDR3 protein. The table includes roughly 440,000 distinct CDR3 sequences, 15% to 20% detected once. This CDR3 is 15 amino acids long. CDR1 and CDR2 (germline): SGDLS, YYNGEE. Trimming stripped 4 bases from V and 0 bases from J, with 13 bases between. These data are taken from a study of CD8 T cells in ankylosing spondylitis. Study results and caveats: Disease-linked clones bore a CD8+ phenotype, appearing relatively rarely in peripheral blood. A TCR beta motif of several highly homologous variants seemed to mark ankylosing spondylitis blood. Reported data indicate significant enrichment of disease-linked clones within matched ankylosing spondylitis synovial fluid.

What was sequenced was blood, either unsorted or a sorted T cell fraction (not recorded which). The sequence derives from a male donor with ankylosing spondylitis. The chain employs TRBV9 and TRBJ1-1; the D is unclear. The CDR3 DNA reads TGTGCCAGCAGCTCCCGGACGGATCTGAACACTGAAGCTTTCTTT. Translation: CASSSRTDLNTEAFF.